These T cell receptor beta chains were read from a single sample in a study of control samples from healthy donors and cancer patients. Libraries were prepared by immunoSEQ multiplex PCR; TCRdb keeps only in-frame clonotypes and omits some of them. The data show some 96,000 clones, 85% to 95% seen once. Sequenced input: blood. The receptors come from a man between 18 and 35 years old in good health. The CDR3 runs from the conserved cysteine through the conserved F or W. Fields, in order: V gene, J gene, D gene, clone size, CDR3 protein, CDR3 DNA. A D gene is named only where the DNA matches it firmly. Clone size, where shown, is once, few, many, or a class for clones that have expanded.

>TRBV4-2|TRBJ2-5|-|-
CASSLEGTETQYF
TGTGCCAGCAGCCTGGAAGGGACGGAGACCCAGTACTTC
>TRBV7-2|TRBJ2-3|-|-
CASSLAQRDTQYF
TGTGCCAGCAGCTTAGCGCAGCGAGATACGCAGTATTTT
>TRBV5-1|TRBJ2-7|-|-
CASSLEPSINYEQYF
TGCGCCAGCAGCTTGGAGCCTAGCATAAACTACGAGCAGTACTTC
>TRBV27|TRBJ2-7|TRBD1|-
CASSLEPGTVAYEQYF
TGTGCCAGCAGTTTGGAGCCCGGGACAGTCGCATACGAGCAGTACTTC
>TRBV6-5|TRBJ1-2|-|-
CASTRPGDGYTF
TGTGCCAGCACCAGACCAGGGGATGGCTACACCTTC
>TRBV5-4|TRBJ2-1|TRBD2|-
CASSFGSGGALSLNEQFF
TGTGCCAGCAGCTTCGGTAGCGGGGGGGCCCTTAGCCTCAATGAGCAGTTCTTC
>TRBV15|TRBJ1-1|TRBD1|-
CATSRPPLTGRGSFGTEAFF
TGTGCCACCAGCAGACCCCCCCTGACAGGGAGAGGATCATTTGGCACTGAAGCTTTCTTT
>TRBV10-3|TRBJ1-1|-|-
CAISESTGLKAFF
TGTGCCATCAGTGAGTCGACCGGTCTTAAAGCTTTCTTT
>TRBV15|TRBJ1-4|TRBD1|-
CATSRRDRSLATNEKLFF
TGTGCCACCAGCAGAAGGGACAGGAGCCTAGCAACTAATGAAAAACTGTTTTTT
>TRBV30|TRBJ1-4|TRBD1|-
CAWTGQGGEKLFF
TGTGCCTGGACTGGACAGGGTGGAGAAAAACTGTTTTTT
>TRBV19|TRBJ1-1|-|-
CASSIVLNTEAFF
TGTGCCAGTAGTATAGTTTTGAACACTGAAGCTTTCTTT
>TRBV3-1/TRBV3-2|TRBJ2-7|TRBD1|-
CASSRTGTGYEQYF
TGTGCCAGCAGCCGAACCGGGACAGGCTACGAGCAGTACTTC
>TRBV15|TRBJ1-2|-|-
CATSRELAGDYGYTF
TGTGCCACCAGCAGAGAACTTGCGGGCGACTATGGCTACACCTTC
>TRBV30|TRBJ2-6|-|-
CACGTNLLSGANVLTF
TGTGCATGCGGGACAAACCTCCTTTCTGGGGCCAACGTCCTGACTTTC
>TRBV19|TRBJ2-7|-|-
CASSIGNLYEQYF
TGTGCCAGTAGTATCGGCAACCTCTACGAGCAGTACTTC
>TRBV9|TRBJ1-2|-|-
CASSVTQRVYGYTF
TGTGCCAGCAGCGTAACCCAGAGGGTGTATGGCTACACCTTC
>TRBV4-1|TRBJ2-1|TRBD1|-
CASSQEGGQGRSYNEQFF
TGCGCCAGCAGCCAAGAAGGGGGACAGGGTCGCTCCTACAATGAGCAGTTCTTC
>TRBV7-9|TRBJ2-1|TRBD1|-
CASSSRDRERNEQFF
TGTGCCAGCAGCTCCCGGGACAGGGAACGAAATGAGCAGTTCTTC
>TRBV5-1|TRBJ1-2|-|once
CASSLGGYSGYGYTF
TGCGCCAGCAGCTTGGGAGGCTACTCTGGGTATGGCTACACCTTC
>TRBV5-1|TRBJ1-1|-|-
CASSLVSAANTEAFF
TGCGCCAGCAGCTTGGTGTCGGCAGCTAACACTGAAGCTTTCTTT
>TRBV27|TRBJ1-3|-|-
CASSLGPPGNTIYF
TGTGCCAGCAGTTTGGGGCCCCCTGGAAACACCATATATTTT
>TRBV15|TRBJ1-2|-|-
CATSRVSPAQGAYGYTF
TGTGCCACCAGCAGAGTTTCACCCGCACAGGGTGCCTATGGCTACACCTTC
>TRBV4-2|TRBJ2-2|TRBD2|-
CASSLSGSTGELFF
TGTGCCAGCAGCCTTAGCGGGTCCACCGGGGAGCTGTTTTTT
>TRBV7-9|TRBJ1-3|-|-
CASTTELSSGNTIYF
TGTGCCAGCACCACAGAGCTTTCCTCTGGAAACACCATATATTTT
>TRBV6-5|TRBJ1-2|TRBD1|once
CASSYADRGYGYTF
TGTGCCAGCAGTTACGCGGACAGGGGCTATGGCTACACCTTC
>TRBV2|TRBJ1-2|-|-
CASRKGEGQAYGYTF
TGTGCCAGCAGGAAAGGGGAAGGGCAGGCCTATGGCTACACCTTC
>TRBV14|TRBJ2-3|-|-
CASSQDVSLASTDTQYF
TGTGCCAGCAGCCAAGACGTCTCTCTAGCGAGCACAGATACGCAGTATTTT
>TRBV14|TRBJ1-1|-|-
CASSQDGGGTEAFF
TGTGCCAGCAGCCAAGATGGGGGCGGCACTGAAGCTTTCTTT
>TRBV6-5|TRBJ1-1|-|-
CASSYSTDVGTEAFF
TGTGCCAGCAGTTACTCGACAGATGTGGGCACTGAAGCTTTCTTT
>TRBV6-1|TRBJ2-2|-|many
CASSEANTGELFF
TGTGCCAGCAGTGAAGCGAACACCGGGGAGCTGTTTTTT
>TRBV7-2|TRBJ2-7|-|-
CASSFRLDSYEQYF
TGTGCCAGCAGCTTCCGACTTGATTCCTACGAGCAGTACTTC
>TRBV9|TRBJ1-5|-|-
CASSVSRAINRVGNNQPQHF
TGTGCCAGCAGCGTATCTCGAGCGATCAACAGGGTCGGAAACAATCAGCCCCAGCATTTT
>TRBV5-6|TRBJ2-7|-|-
CATRTFGGYEQYF
TGTGCCACACGGACATTCGGTGGCTACGAGCAGTACTTC
>TRBV20-1|TRBJ2-5|TRBD2|-
CSASLRGGIGTQYF
TGCAGTGCTAGTCTACGGGGGGGAATCGGGACCCAGTACTTC
>TRBV5-1|TRBJ2-3|-|-
CASSLGREPDTQYF
TGCGCCAGCAGCTTGGGACGGGAGCCAGATACGCAGTATTTT
>TRBV24-1|TRBJ2-7|-|-
CATSPGELGEQYF
TGTGCCACCAGCCCAGGGGAACTGGGCGAGCAGTACTTC
>TRBV2|TRBJ1-1|-|many
CASSEARQGITVNTEAFF
TGTGCCAGCAGTGAAGCACGGCAGGGGATCACAGTGAACACTGAAGCTTTCTTT
>TRBV30|TRBJ2-6|TRBD1|-
CAYYRGSGANVLTF
TGTGCCTACTACAGGGGATCAGGGGCCAACGTCCTGACTTTC
>TRBV18|TRBJ1-1|-|-
CASSPGRQSTEAFF
TGTGCCAGCTCACCGGGAAGGCAGTCCACTGAAGCTTTCTTT
>TRBV7-9|TRBJ1-2|-|once
CASSLGQVHGYTF
TGTGCCAGCAGCTTAGGTCAGGTCCATGGCTACACCTTC
>TRBV9|TRBJ1-1|-|-
CASSPPGGEAFF
TGTGCCAGCAGCCCCCCAGGCGGTGAAGCTTTCTTT
>TRBV2|TRBJ1-6|-|once
CASSDRVGNSPLHF
TGTGCCAGCAGTGACAGGGTCGGCAATTCACCCCTCCACTTT
>TRBV18|TRBJ2-1|TRBD2|-
CASSPFLSGGNNEQFF
TGTGCCAGCTCACCCTTTCTGAGCGGGGGGAACAATGAGCAGTTCTTC
>TRBV19|TRBJ2-1|-|-
CASTSGLAGGGPYNEQFF
-
>TRBV7-9|TRBJ2-7|-|-
CASSLGRELGEQYF
TGTGCCAGCAGCCTGGGCAGGGAGCTAGGGGAGCAGTACTTC
>TRBV7-9|TRBJ2-2|-|-
CASSLAKTGYNTGELFF
TGTGCCAGCAGCTTAGCCAAGACAGGTTATAACACCGGGGAGCTGTTTTTT
>TRBV27|TRBJ1-1|TRBD1|-
CASSRTGGSFRGTEAFF
TGTGCCAGCAGTCGGACAGGGGGCTCATTCCGGGGCACTGAAGCTTTCTTT
>TRBV6-2/TRBV6-3|TRBJ2-1|TRBD2|-
CASSYPRDSGRGNEQFF
TGTGCCAGCAGTTACCCCCGGGATAGCGGGAGAGGTAATGAGCAGTTCTTC
>TRBV7-9|TRBJ1-6|TRBD1|-
CASRLGPPGQENSPLHF
TGTGCCAGCAGACTAGGACCACCGGGACAGGAAAATTCACCCCTCCACTTT
>TRBV6-2/TRBV6-3|TRBJ2-1|TRBD2|-
CASSYGTSYNEQFF
TGTGCCAGCAGTTACGGGACTAGCTACAATGAGCAGTTCTTC
>TRBV12-3/TRBV12-4|TRBJ2-7|-|-
CASSLGLTYEQYF
TGTGCCAGCAGTTTGGGGCTTACCTACGAGCAGTACTTC
>TRBV7-3|TRBJ2-3|-|-
CASSLKGRGLWADTQYF
TGTGCCAGCAGCTTAAAGGGTCGCGGGCTTTGGGCAGATACGCAGTATTTT
>TRBV27|TRBJ1-1|-|-
CASSFSGPFTEAFF
TGTGCCAGCAGTTTTTCGGGGCCTTTCACTGAAGCTTTCTTT
>TRBV27|TRBJ1-1|TRBD1|-
CASSFTGVNTEAFF
TGTGCCAGCAGTTTCACAGGGGTGAACACTGAAGCTTTCTTT
>TRBV6-5|TRBJ1-1|TRBD1|-
CASTMGGGGNTEAFF
TGTGCCAGCACCATGGGAGGGGGCGGGAACACTGAAGCTTTCTTT
>TRBV6-2/TRBV6-3|TRBJ1-4|TRBD1|-
CASSYIQGASSGEKLFF
TGTGCCAGCAGTTACATACAGGGGGCGTCTTCAGGTGAAAAACTGTTTTTT
>TRBV27|TRBJ1-6|-|few
CASKGYSALHF
TGTGCCAGCAAGGGGTATTCGGCCCTCCACTTT
>TRBV3-1/TRBV3-2|TRBJ2-5|TRBD1|-
CASSTGTGVRETQYF
TGTGCCAGCAGTACCGGGACAGGGGTGAGAGAGACCCAGTACTTC
>TRBV6-5|TRBJ1-1|TRBD1|-
CASREDRVGNTEAFF
TGTGCCAGCAGGGAGGACAGGGTTGGAAACACTGAAGCTTTCTTT